This TCR beta chain was captured in a study of CD8 T cells in ankylosing spondylitis. Study-level results: Ankylosing spondylitis blood seemed to carry a telltale TCR beta motif made of fewer than ten highly homologous variants. Previously reported in reactive arthritis synovial fluid and blood were some of the motif variants. Disease-linked clones bore a CD8+ phenotype, appearing relatively rarely in peripheral blood.

This clonotype was detected a few times. As yet, its antigen is unknown. Making the TCR beta libraries involved quantitative 5'-RACE with molecular barcodes. In TCRdb, the 5' RACE reads were re-called with MiXCR into one record per CDR3 protein. The repertoire holds around 770,000 distinct CDR3 sequences, under 20% seen once, with under 20% in the top ten. The V gene end was trimmed by 4 bases and the J gene end by 8 bases; junction bases not matched to a gene: 9. CDR3 size: 13 residues. Germline CDR1 reads SQVTM; CDR2 reads ANQGSEA. The source is a male donor with ankylosing spondylitis. The source material was blood, either unsorted or a sorted T cell fraction (not recorded which). V usage is TRBV29-1 and J usage is TRBJ1-2; 8 nucleotides align to TRBD1. CDR3 protein: CSVASRTGYGYTF. DNA of the CDR3: TGCAGCGTTGCCTCCCGGACAGGGTACGGCTACACCTTC.